The 20 T cell receptor beta chains given below trace back to one sample, sequenced in a study of shared clonotypes between healthy human individuals. Produced via immunoSEQ multiplex PCR; TCRdb's table is partial and in-frame only. The sample lists approximately 1.4 million clones; nearly 99% were seen once. The sample comprised naive CD4+ T cells sorted from blood. Subset here: CD45RA+ positively selected. The receptors come from a man aged 25-45 years in good health.

The J gene is TRBJ2-1, the V gene TRBV5-4, with D possibly matching TRBD2 (6 bases). The CDR3 is 13 residues long. V was trimmed by 4 bases and J by 7 bases, leaving 12 bases between them. Looked up from germline, CDR1 is SGHNT and CDR2 is YYREEE (reference sequence). The CDR3: CASSLGLNNEQFF. CDR3 DNA: TGTGCCAGCAGCCTGGGACTGAATAATGAGCAGTTCTTC.

The CDR3 bases are TGCGCCAGCAGCCCCCATAGGTTGCGGGACATCACAGATACGCAGTATTTT. It specifies CASSPHRLRDITDTQYF. The V gene is TRBV4-3, the J gene TRBJ2-3; D could derive from TRBD1 or TRBD2 (6 bases each). CDR3 length: 17 residues. Deletions cut 4 bases from V and 2 bases from J, with 19 bases between. Germline CDR1 LGHNA, CDR2 YSLEER.

CDR3 sequence reads: CASSLEQSQFF. The CDR3 nucleotides are TGCGCCAGCAGCTTGGAACAGTCTCAGTTCTTC. The genes are TRBV5-1 and TRBJ2-1; D call uncertain. Trimming removed 0 bases from V and 13 bases from J, with 8 bases in between. Germline V CDR1 and CDR2: SGHRS, YFSETQ. The CDR3 loop spans 11 amino acids.

The V and J genes are TRBV5-4 and TRBJ2-3; tentative D call: TRBD1 (6 bases). Germline values: CDR1 SGHNT, CDR2 YYREEE (reference sequence). The V gene lost 2 bases and the J gene lost 6 bases, with 13 bases spanning the gap. This CDR3 has 14 residues. CDR3 loop: CASSFGRGTDTQYF. In DNA form, the CDR3 reads TGTGCCAGCAGCTTTGGCAGGGGAACGGATACGCAGTATTTT.

The gene calls are TRBV4-1 and TRBJ1-3; the D is unclear. The ends were cut back, 1 base at V and 4 bases at J, with 14 bases in the middle. Germline loops: CDR1 MGHRA, CDR2 YSYEKL. This CDR3 region has 16 residues. For the CDR3, the DNA is TGCGCCAGCAGCCAAGCGCCGGCGCCGTTAGGAAACACCATATATTTT. It yields the protein CASSQAPAPLGNTIYF.

CDR3 in DNA: TGCGCCAGCAGCCCGAAGGGAGGGGCGGGAGGCTTGAGCTCCTACGAGCAGTACTTC. Translated, it gives CASSPKGGAGGLSSYEQYF. The chain couples TRBV5-1 to TRBJ2-7, with 8 bases fitting TRBD2. The germline gives CDR1 SGHRS, CDR2 YFSETQ. Trimming removed 4 bases from V and 0 bases from J; junction bases left unmatched: 18. This CDR3 region has 19 residues.

The chain has TRBV7-9 and TRBJ2-1, with 7 positions matching TRBD2. This CDR3 contains 15 residues. The germline V gene encodes CDR1 SEHNR and CDR2 FQNEAQ (reference sequence). V dropped 5 bases and J dropped 7; count of bases not matched to a gene: 11. In DNA, the CDR3 is TGTGCCAGCAGCGTACGGGGGGTATATAAGAATGAGCAGTTCTTC. This encodes CASSVRGVYKNEQFF.

The V gene is TRBV10-2, the J gene TRBJ1-5; TRBD1 matches 7 bases. CDR3 length: 14 amino acids. Trimming removed 4 bases from V and 4 bases from J; junction bases left unmatched: 4. The germline V gene has CDR1 WSHSY and CDR2 SAAADI. The CDR3 sequence: CASSVGQPNQPQHF. The CDR3 DNA reads as TGCGCCAGCAGTGTGGGACAGCCGAATCAGCCCCAGCATTTT.

The V gene is TRBV5-8, the J gene TRBJ2-5; 7 bases align to TRBD2. The CDR3 sequence is 17 residues long. V gave up 0 bases and J gave up 3 bases; unmatched junction bases: 11. From germline, CDR1 is SGHTS and CDR2 YDEGEE. CDR3 region: CASSLDPGRGDEETQYF. Written as DNA, the CDR3 is TGTGCCAGCAGCTTGGATCCAGGTCGGGGGGATGAAGAGACCCAGTACTTC. Complete variable domain (other parts from reference TRBV5-8 and TRBJ2-5): EAGVTQSPTHLIKTRGQQATLRCSPISGHTSVYWYQQALGLGLQFLLWYDEGEERNRGNFPPRFSGRQFPNYSSELNVNALELEDSALYLCASSLDPGRGDEETQYFGPGTRLLVL.

The rearrangement links TRBV9 to TRBJ2-1; 7 bases fit TRBD2. The length of the CDR3 is 15 residues. V trimming: 0 bases; J trimming: 7 bases; junction bases outside the gene matches: 7. Germline V lookup: CDR1 SGDLS, CDR2 YYNGEE. In DNA, the CDR3 is TGTGCCAGCAGCGTAGTGGGGGAGGGGCAAAATGAGCAGTTCTTC. The encoded protein is CASSVVGEGQNEQFF.

This clone appeared a single time. The V call is TRBV4-3, the J call TRBJ2-3, with D maybe TRBD2 (6 bases). Germline lookup yields CDR1 LGHNA and CDR2 YSLEER. V lost 0 bases, J lost 2 bases, and 9 bases lay in between. The CDR3 sequence is 15 residues long. This CDR3 reads CASSQDAGFTDTQYF. For the CDR3, the DNA is TGCGCCAGCAGCCAAGATGCGGGATTCACAGATACGCAGTATTTT.

This clone has a single count. This chain uses TRBV14 with TRBJ2-3; a weak D match, TRBD1 (5 bases). V was clipped by 0 bases and J by 4 bases, with 14 bases between them. The CDR3 loop spans 16 amino acids. CDR1 is SGHDN, CDR2 FVKESK, per germline. The CDR3: CASSQDVDIKADTQYF. As DNA, the CDR3 is TGTGCCAGCAGCCAAGATGTGGACATAAAAGCAGATACGCAGTATTTT.

This chain joins TRBV28 and TRBJ1-5; 8 bases align to TRBD1. V lost 6 bases, J lost 1 base, and 8 bases stayed unmatched. This CDR3 is built from 16 residues. CDR1 and CDR2 (germline): MDHEN, SYDVKM. The CDR3 reads CASSAHQGASNQPQHF. For the CDR3, the DNA is TGTGCCAGCAGCGCCCATCAGGGGGCAAGCAATCAGCCCCAGCATTTT. Looking up the rest from reference TRBV28 and TRBJ1-5 gives the full variable domain: DVKVTQSSRYLVKRTGEKVFLECVQDMDHENMFWYRQDPGLGLRLIYFSYDVKMKEKGDIPEGYSVSREKKERFSLILESASTNQTSMYLCASSAHQGASNQPQHFGDGTRLSIL.

The V call is TRBV6-5, the J call TRBJ1-6, with D possibly matching TRBD1 (6 bases). This CDR3 region has 14 residues. The germline V gene has CDR1 MNHEY and CDR2 SVGAGI. V was shortened by 7 bases and J by 9 bases, with 16 bases between the two germline ends. The CDR3: CASKTSVTGSPLHF. The CDR3 coding sequence is TGTGCCAGCAAGACGTCCGTGACAGGTTCACCCCTCCACTTT.

V and J are TRBV5-5 and TRBJ1-5; 9 bases line up with TRBD1. V lost 3 bases to trimming and J lost 3 bases; unmatched junction nucleotides: 10. The CDR3 extends over 17 amino acids. Looked up from germline, CDR1 is SGHKS and CDR2 is YYEKEE (reference sequence). The CDR3 region has the DNA TGTGCCAGCAGCTACCTGACAGGGGGTAGGGTCAATCAGCCCCAGCATTTT. Its protein product is CASSYLTGGRVNQPQHF.

The genes are TRBV9 and TRBJ2-1; D gene unclear. The CDR3 is 13 amino acids. V was trimmed by 3 bases and J by 7 bases, leaving 11 bases between them. The V gene's germline CDR1 is SGDLS and CDR2 YYNGEE. Here the CDR3 reads CASSGSVGNEQFF. As DNA, the CDR3 is TGTGCCAGCAGCGGGAGTGTGGGAAATGAGCAGTTCTTC.

This chain joins TRBV11-2 and TRBJ2-7, with a weak D call TRBD2 (5 bases). This CDR3 region has 16 residues. Trimming cost V 5 bases and J 2 bases, with 19 bases left between them. From germline, CDR1 is SGHAT and CDR2 FQNNGV. The CDR3 sequence: CASSRKTGLAPYEQYF. The DNA for the CDR3 is TGTGCCAGCAGCCGAAAAACCGGGCTAGCTCCCTACGAGCAGTACTTC.

The chain links TRBV7-9 to TRBJ2-4, with 8 bases identical to TRBD1. Per germline, CDR1 SEHNR and CDR2 FQNEAQ (reference sequence). The junction had 12 bases not matched to a gene; V was cut back by 6 bases and J by 8 bases. This CDR3 is built from 15 residues. CDR3 coding DNA: TGTGCCAGCAGAGGGGGGACAGGCGGCTTCGACATTCAGTACTTC. Encoded protein: CASRGGTGGFDIQYF.

The V and J genes are TRBV5-1 and TRBJ1-1; the match to TRBD1 covers 8 bases. From germline, CDR1 is SGHRS and CDR2 YFSETQ. The CDR3 is 16 residues long. The J segment lost 5 bases and the V segment lost 0 bases, leaving 9 bases of the junction unmatched. As DNA, the CDR3 is TGCGCCAGCAGCTTGGTAGGTGACAGGGGAGATACTGAAGCTTTCTTT. As protein: CASSLVGDRGDTEAFF.

This sequence joins TRBV6-5 and TRBJ2-1; D not resolved. CDR1 MNHEY and CDR2 SVGAGI come from the germline V gene. Trimming stripped 8 bases from V and 4 bases from J, with 15 bases between. The CDR3 has 14 residues. CDR3 protein: CASSERSTYNEQFF. The CDR3 nucleotides read TGTGCCAGCTCCGAGCGAAGCACTTACAATGAGCAGTTCTTC.